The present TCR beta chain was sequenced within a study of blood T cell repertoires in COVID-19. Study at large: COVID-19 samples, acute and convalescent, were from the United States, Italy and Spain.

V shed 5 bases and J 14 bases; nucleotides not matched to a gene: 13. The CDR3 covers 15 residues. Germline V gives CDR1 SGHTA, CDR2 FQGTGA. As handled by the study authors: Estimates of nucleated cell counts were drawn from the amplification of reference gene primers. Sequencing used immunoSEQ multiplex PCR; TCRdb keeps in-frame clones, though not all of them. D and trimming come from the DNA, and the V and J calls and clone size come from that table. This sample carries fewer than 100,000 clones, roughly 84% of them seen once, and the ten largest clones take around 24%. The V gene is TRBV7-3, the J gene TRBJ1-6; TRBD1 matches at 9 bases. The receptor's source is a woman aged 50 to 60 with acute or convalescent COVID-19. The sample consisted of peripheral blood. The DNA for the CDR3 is TGTGCCAGCAGCCCAGGGACAGGGCCGGGTCTGGCCCTCCACTTT. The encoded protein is CASSPGTGPGLALHF.